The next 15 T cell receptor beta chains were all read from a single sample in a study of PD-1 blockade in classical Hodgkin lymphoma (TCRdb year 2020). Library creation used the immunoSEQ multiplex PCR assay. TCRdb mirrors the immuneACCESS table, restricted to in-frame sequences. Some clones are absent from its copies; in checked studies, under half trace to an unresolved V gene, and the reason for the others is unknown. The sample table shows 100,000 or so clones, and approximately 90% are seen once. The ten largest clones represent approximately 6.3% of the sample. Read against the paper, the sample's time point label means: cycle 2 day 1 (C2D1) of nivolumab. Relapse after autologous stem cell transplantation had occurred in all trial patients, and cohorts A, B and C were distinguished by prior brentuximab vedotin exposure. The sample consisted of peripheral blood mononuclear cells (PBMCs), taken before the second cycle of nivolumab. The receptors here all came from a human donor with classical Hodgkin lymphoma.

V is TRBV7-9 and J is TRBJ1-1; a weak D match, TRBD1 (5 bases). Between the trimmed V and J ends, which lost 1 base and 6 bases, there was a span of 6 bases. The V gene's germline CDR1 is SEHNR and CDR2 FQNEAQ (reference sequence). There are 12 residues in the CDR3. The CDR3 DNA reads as TGTGCCAGCAGCTTAGTAGGGGCTGAAGCTTTCTTT. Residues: CASSLVGAEAFF.

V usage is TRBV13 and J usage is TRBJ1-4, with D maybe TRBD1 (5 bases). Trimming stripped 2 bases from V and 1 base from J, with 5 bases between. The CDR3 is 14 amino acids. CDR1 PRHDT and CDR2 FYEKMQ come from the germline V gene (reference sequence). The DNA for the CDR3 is TGTGCCAGCAGCTTAAGGGGAACTAATGAAAAACTGTTTTTT. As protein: CASSLRGTNEKLFF.

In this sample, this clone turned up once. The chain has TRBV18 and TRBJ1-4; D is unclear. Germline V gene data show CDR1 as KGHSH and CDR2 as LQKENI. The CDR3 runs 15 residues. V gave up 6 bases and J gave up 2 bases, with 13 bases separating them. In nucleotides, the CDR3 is TGTGCCAGCTCGCCGAGGGTTTCCACTAATGAAAAACTGTTTTTT. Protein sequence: CASSPRVSTNEKLFF.

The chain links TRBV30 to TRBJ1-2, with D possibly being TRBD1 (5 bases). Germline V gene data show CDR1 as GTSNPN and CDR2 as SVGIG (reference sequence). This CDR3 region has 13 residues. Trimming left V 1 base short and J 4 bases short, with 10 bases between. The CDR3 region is CAWSEDRAYGYTF. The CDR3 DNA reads TGTGCCTGGAGTGAAGACAGAGCCTATGGCTACACCTTC.

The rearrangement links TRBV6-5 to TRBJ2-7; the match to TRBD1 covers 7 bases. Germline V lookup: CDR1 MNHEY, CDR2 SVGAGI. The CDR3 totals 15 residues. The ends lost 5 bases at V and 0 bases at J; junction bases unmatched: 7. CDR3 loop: CASSVTGTVSYEQYF. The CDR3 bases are TGTGCCAGCAGTGTCACCGGGACAGTCTCCTACGAGCAGTACTTC.

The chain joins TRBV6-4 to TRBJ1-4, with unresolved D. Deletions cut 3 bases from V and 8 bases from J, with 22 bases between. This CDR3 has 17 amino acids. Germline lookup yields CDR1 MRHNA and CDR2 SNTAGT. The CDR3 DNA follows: TGTGCCAGCAGTGAAACACCAACTTGTTCACCTGGGGAAAAACTGTTTTTT. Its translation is CASSETPTCSPGEKLFF.

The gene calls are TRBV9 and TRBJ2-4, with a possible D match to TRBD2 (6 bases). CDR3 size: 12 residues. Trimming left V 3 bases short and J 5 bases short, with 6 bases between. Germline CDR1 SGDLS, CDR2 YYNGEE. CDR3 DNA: TGTGCCAGCAGCGGGGAGGAAAACATTCAGTACTTC. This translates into CASSGEENIQYF.

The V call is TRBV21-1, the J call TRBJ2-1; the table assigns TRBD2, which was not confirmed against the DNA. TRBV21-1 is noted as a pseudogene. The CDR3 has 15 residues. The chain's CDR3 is CASSKAPGDYNEQFF. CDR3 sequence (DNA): TGTGCCAGCAGCAAAGCGCCCGGGGACTACAATGAGCAGTTCTTC.

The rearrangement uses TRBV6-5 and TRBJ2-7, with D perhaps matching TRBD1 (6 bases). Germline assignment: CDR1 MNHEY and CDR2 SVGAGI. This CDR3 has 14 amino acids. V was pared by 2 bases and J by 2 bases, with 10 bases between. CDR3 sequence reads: CASSYGDTTYEQYF. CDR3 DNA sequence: TGTGCCAGCAGTTACGGGGACACAACCTACGAGCAGTACTTC.

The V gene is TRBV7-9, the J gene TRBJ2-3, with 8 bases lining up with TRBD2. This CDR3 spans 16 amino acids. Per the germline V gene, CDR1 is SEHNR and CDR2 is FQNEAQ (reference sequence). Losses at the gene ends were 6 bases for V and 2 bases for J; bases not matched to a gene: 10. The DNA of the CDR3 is TGTGCCAGCAGTTTCGGAAGCGGGGGCTACACAGATACGCAGTATTTT. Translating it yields CASSFGSGGYTDTQYF.

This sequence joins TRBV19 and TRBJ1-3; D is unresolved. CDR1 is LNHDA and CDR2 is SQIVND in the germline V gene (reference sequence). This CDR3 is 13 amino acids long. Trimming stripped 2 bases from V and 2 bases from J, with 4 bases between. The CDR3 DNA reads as TGTGCCAGTAGTATATCGGCTGGAAACACCATATATTTT. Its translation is CASSISAGNTIYF.

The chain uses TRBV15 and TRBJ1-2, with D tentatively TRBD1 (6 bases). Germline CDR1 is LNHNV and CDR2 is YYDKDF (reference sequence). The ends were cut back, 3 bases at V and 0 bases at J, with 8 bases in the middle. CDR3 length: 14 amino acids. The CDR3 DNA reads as TGTGCCACCAGCAGGGACAGAACTAACTATGGCTACACCTTC. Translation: CATSRDRTNYGYTF.

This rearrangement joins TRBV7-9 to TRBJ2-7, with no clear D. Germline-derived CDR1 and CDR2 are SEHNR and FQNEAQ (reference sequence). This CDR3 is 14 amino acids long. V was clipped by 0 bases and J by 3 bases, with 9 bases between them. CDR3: CASSLAMDGYEQYF. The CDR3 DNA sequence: TGTGCCAGCAGCTTAGCTATGGACGGCTACGAGCAGTACTTC.

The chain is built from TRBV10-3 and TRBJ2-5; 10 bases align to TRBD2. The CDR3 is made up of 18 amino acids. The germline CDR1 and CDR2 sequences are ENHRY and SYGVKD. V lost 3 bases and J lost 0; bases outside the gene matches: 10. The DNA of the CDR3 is TGTGCCATCAGTGATTCCCCTAGCGGGGGACACTACCAAGAGACCCAGTACTTC. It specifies CAISDSPSGGHYQETQYF.

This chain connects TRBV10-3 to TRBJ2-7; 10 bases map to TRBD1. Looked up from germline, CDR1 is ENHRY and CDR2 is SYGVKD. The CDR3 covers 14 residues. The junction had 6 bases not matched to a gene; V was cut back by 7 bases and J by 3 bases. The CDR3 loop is CAITKRTGGYEQYF. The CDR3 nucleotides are TGTGCCATCACCAAAAGGACAGGGGGCTACGAGCAGTACTTC.